These T cell receptor beta chains were read from a single sample in a study of cytomegalovirus exposure and HLA in healthy donors. Clones were sequenced by immunoSEQ multiplex PCR, and TCRdb holds only the in-frame ones, with some missing. The sample table sets out approximately 110,000 clones. The sample was PBMCs. The receptors derive from a man aged 35 to 55 in good health and CMV-seronegative. Both conserved end residues are part of each CDR3. Each record gives: V gene, CDR3 length, J gene, D gene, CDR3 DNA, CDR3 protein. The D gene is left open where the match is weak.

v_call: TRBV5-1
cdr3_length: 13
j_call: TRBJ2-1
d_call: .
cdr3_nt: TGCGCCAGCAGCTTGGCGGACTACCATGGGCAGTTCTTC
cdr3_aa: CASSLADYHGQFF

v_call: TRBV10-3
cdr3_length: 15
j_call: TRBJ2-7
d_call: .
cdr3_nt: TGTGCCATCAGTGGAGGCGAACCCAAGTCCTACGAGCAGTACTTC
cdr3_aa: CAISGGEPKSYEQYF

v_call: TRBV7-9
cdr3_length: 15
j_call: TRBJ2-2
d_call: TRBD2
cdr3_nt: TGTGCCAGCAGCTTAGCTAGCGGGAGCACCGGGGAGCTGTTTTTT
cdr3_aa: CASSLASGSTGELFF

v_call: TRBV5-6
cdr3_length: 15
j_call: TRBJ1-3
d_call: TRBD1
cdr3_nt: TGTGCCAGCAGCTACAGGGGAGGCTCTGGAAACACCATATATTTT
cdr3_aa: CASSYRGGSGNTIYF

v_call: TRBV28
cdr3_length: 16
j_call: TRBJ1-5
d_call: TRBD1
cdr3_nt: TGTGCCAGCAGTTCGAGGACAGGGGGAAGTAATCAGCCCCAGCATTTT
cdr3_aa: CASSSRTGGSNQPQHF

v_call: TRBV7-9
cdr3_length: 15
j_call: TRBJ1-2
d_call: .
cdr3_nt: TGTGCCAGCAGGACGGATAGAAACAGAATAGATGGCTACACCTTC
cdr3_aa: CASRTDRNRIDGYTF

v_call: TRBV10-1
cdr3_length: 17
j_call: TRBJ1-1
d_call: TRBD1
cdr3_nt: TGCGCCAGCAGTGGGGCCTTAGGGGGACAGGGGATACCTGAAGCTTTCTTT
cdr3_aa: CASSGALGGQGIPEAFF

v_call: TRBV6-4
cdr3_length: 14
j_call: TRBJ2-2
d_call: .
cdr3_nt: TGTGCCAGCAGTGAAGGGGCAGCTTCGGGGGAGCTGTTTTTT
cdr3_aa: CASSEGAASGELFF

v_call: TRBV5-1
cdr3_length: 14
j_call: TRBJ2-1
d_call: .
cdr3_nt: TGCGCCAGCAGAGAGGCTGTAGGAATCAATGAGCAGTTCTTC
cdr3_aa: CASREAVGINEQFF

v_call: TRBV2
cdr3_length: 14
j_call: TRBJ1-5
d_call: TRBD1
cdr3_nt: TGTGCCAGCAGGGGACAGGGCCGCAATCGGCCCCAGCATTTT
cdr3_aa: CASRGQGRNRPQHF

v_call: TRBV7-6
cdr3_length: 16
j_call: TRBJ2-7
d_call: TRBD1
cdr3_nt: TGTGCCAGCAGCTACGGGACAGGGGGCGCGGGTTACGAGCAGTACTTC
cdr3_aa: CASSYGTGGAGYEQYF

v_call: TRBV28
cdr3_length: 18
j_call: TRBJ1-5
d_call: .
cdr3_nt: TGTGCCAGCAGTTTATCCCTAGAGACAGGATGGTACAATCAGCCCCAGCATTTT
cdr3_aa: CASSLSLETGWYNQPQHF

v_call: TRBV30
cdr3_length: 15
j_call: TRBJ2-2
d_call: TRBD2
cdr3_nt: TGTGCCTGGAGTGGACTAGCGGCGAACACCGGGGAGCTGTTTTTT
cdr3_aa: CAWSGLAANTGELFF

v_call: TRBV7-9
cdr3_length: 15
j_call: TRBJ1-1
d_call: TRBD1
cdr3_nt: TGTGCCAGCAGCTCCGGACAGGGGCTGAACACTGAAGCTTTCTTT
cdr3_aa: CASSSGQGLNTEAFF

v_call: TRBV6-1
cdr3_length: 14
j_call: TRBJ1-4
d_call: .
cdr3_nt: TGTGCCAGCCTCATGGGCTCGCCGGGGGAAAAACTGTTTTTT
cdr3_aa: CASLMGSPGEKLFF

v_call: TRBV10-2
cdr3_length: 17
j_call: TRBJ2-7
d_call: .
cdr3_nt: TGCGCCAGCAGTGAGTCTAGGCTCTCCGGCGGCCCCAACGAGCAGTACTTC
cdr3_aa: CASSESRLSGGPNEQYF

v_call: TRBV10-3
cdr3_length: 17
j_call: TRBJ2-1
d_call: TRBD2
cdr3_nt: TGTGCCATCAGTGACCCTAGGACTAGCGGAGCCTACAATGAGCAGTTCTTC
cdr3_aa: CAISDPRTSGAYNEQFF

v_call: TRBV4-3
cdr3_length: 18
j_call: TRBJ2-2
d_call: TRBD2
cdr3_nt: TGCGCCAGCAGCCAAGATTTTCGTACTAGCGGGAGGGCCGGGGAGCTGTTTTTT
cdr3_aa: CASSQDFRTSGRAGELFF

v_call: TRBV6-1
cdr3_length: 14
j_call: TRBJ1-1
d_call: TRBD1
cdr3_nt: TGTGCCAGCAGTATAACAGGGGTGGGCACTGAAGCTTTCTTT
cdr3_aa: CASSITGVGTEAFF

v_call: TRBV30
cdr3_length: 14
j_call: TRBJ1-2
d_call: .
cdr3_nt: TGTGCCTGGAGCCCTCAAGAGGTATTGGGTGGCTACACCTTC
cdr3_aa: CAWSPQEVLGGYTF

v_call: TRBV7-9
cdr3_length: 18
j_call: TRBJ2-1
d_call: TRBD2
cdr3_nt: TGTGCCAGCAGCTTCCGCCGCGGGGGGCCACAGCGCTACAATGAGCAGTTCTTC
cdr3_aa: CASSFRRGGPQRYNEQFF

v_call: TRBV5-1
cdr3_length: 17
j_call: TRBJ1-1
d_call: .
cdr3_nt: TGCGCCAGCAGCTTGAAAGGGGTTGGCTTTGACTCCACTGAAGCTTTCTTT
cdr3_aa: CASSLKGVGFDSTEAFF

v_call: TRBV6-5
cdr3_length: 15
j_call: TRBJ2-3
d_call: TRBD2
cdr3_nt: TGTGCCAGCAGTTCGACTAGCGGGAGGCCTTCTACGCAGTATTTT
cdr3_aa: CASSSTSGRPSTQYF

v_call: TRBV14
cdr3_length: 16
j_call: TRBJ2-7
d_call: TRBD1
cdr3_nt: TGTGCCAGCAGCCGCCGGGACAGGGAGGGTGCCTACGAGCAGTACTTC
cdr3_aa: CASSRRDREGAYEQYF

v_call: TRBV7-2
cdr3_length: 14
j_call: TRBJ2-7
d_call: TRBD1
cdr3_nt: TGTGCCAGCAGCTTAGGTAGGGGGCAGGACGAGCAGTACTTC
cdr3_aa: CASSLGRGQDEQYF

v_call: TRBV27
cdr3_length: 12
j_call: TRBJ1-1
d_call: .
cdr3_nt: TGTGCCAGCGGGTACGGGGGCACTGAAGCTTTCTTT
cdr3_aa: CASGYGGTEAFF

v_call: TRBV5-4
cdr3_length: 14
j_call: TRBJ2-2
d_call: TRBD2
cdr3_nt: TGTGCCAGCAGCCCCGGGACTAGCATCGGGGAGCTGTTTTTT
cdr3_aa: CASSPGTSIGELFF

v_call: TRBV18
cdr3_length: 18
j_call: TRBJ2-1
d_call: TRBD1
cdr3_nt: TGTGCCAGCTCACCACGGCTAATCGGGAGGGCCGGGGACAGGGGGCAGTTCTTC
cdr3_aa: CASSPRLIGRAGDRGQFF

v_call: TRBV11-3
cdr3_length: 14
j_call: TRBJ2-7
d_call: .
cdr3_nt: TGTGCCAGCAGCTTAGTCCAGGGTAGCTACGAGCAGTACTTC
cdr3_aa: CASSLVQGSYEQYF

v_call: TRBV7-8
cdr3_length: 16
j_call: TRBJ1-5
d_call: TRBD1
cdr3_nt: TGTGCCAGCAGCCTGAGCAAGACAGGGTCAAATCAGCCCCAGCATTTT
cdr3_aa: CASSLSKTGSNQPQHF

v_call: TRBV30
cdr3_length: 13
j_call: TRBJ2-7
d_call: TRBD1
cdr3_nt: TGTGCCTGGCACCGGGACAGCCCCTACGAGCAGTACTTC
cdr3_aa: CAWHRDSPYEQYF

v_call: TRBV30
cdr3_length: 15
j_call: TRBJ1-3
d_call: TRBD1
cdr3_nt: TGTGCCTGGAGGACCAAGACAGGGGAACGAAACACCATATATTTT
cdr3_aa: CAWRTKTGERNTIYF

v_call: TRBV19
cdr3_length: 14
j_call: TRBJ1-5
d_call: TRBD1
cdr3_nt: TGTGCCAGTAGTAGACAGGGTAGCAATCAGCCCCAGCATTTT
cdr3_aa: CASSRQGSNQPQHF